This T cell receptor beta chain was identified in a study of blood T cell repertoires in COVID-19. About the research overall: There were acute and convalescent COVID-19 samples, and they came from the United States, Italy and Spain. T cells, B-cell-depleted T cells, or PBMCs supplied cDNA or gDNA.

Method: immunoSEQ multiplex PCR; TCRdb's copy keeps in-frame clones and lacks some. Of about 170,000 clones in the sample, around 85% were seen once. Patients in Seattle were enrolled during active infection, then followed longitudinally. V lost 0 bases to trimming and J lost 4 bases; unmatched junction nucleotides: 3. The CDR3 has 16 residues. CDR1 and CDR2 from the germline V gene are SGHNT and YYREEE (reference sequence). Sequenced sample: peripheral blood. The receptor was isolated from a woman older than 75 with COVID-19, enrolled during active disease. This chain connects TRBV5-4 to TRBJ2-2; 10 nucleotides line up with TRBD1. Here the CDR3 reads CASSLGQGAFTGELFF. The DNA for the CDR3 is TGTGCCAGCAGCTTGGGACAGGGGGCGTTCACCGGGGAGCTGTTTTTT.